This TCR beta chain was observed in a study of blood T cells in healthy people across ages. Study-level findings and limits: More naive CD4+ cells and higher diversity were found in long-lived than in aged donors.

A note on this clonotype: Its antigen remains unknown.

With a J-beta primer mix and a sample-barcoded 5' primer, a second PCR ran about 7 to 12 cycles. TCRdb re-derived calls from the 5' RACE reads in MiXCR, one entry per CDR3 protein. There are around 1,700,000 distinct CDR3 sequences in the sample; roughly 27% occur only once, and 7.7% lies in the top ten. Ranging in age from about 6 to 95, the donors were healthy Caucasian individuals from Russia. Every sample had a minimum of 6 million PBMCs isolated. The ends were cut back, 5 bases at V and 1 base at J, with 12 bases in the middle. CDR1 is KGHSH and CDR2 is LQKENI in the germline V gene. The CDR3 length is 15 residues.

The genes are TRBV18 and TRBJ1-5; tentative D call: TRBD1 (5 bases). The clonotype was recovered from a woman in her twenties or thirties in good health. The specimen sequenced was blood. The DNA of the CDR3 is TGTGCCAGCTCATCGGACCAGGGAAGCAATCAGCCCCAGCATTTT. Encoded protein: CASSSDQGSNQPQHF.